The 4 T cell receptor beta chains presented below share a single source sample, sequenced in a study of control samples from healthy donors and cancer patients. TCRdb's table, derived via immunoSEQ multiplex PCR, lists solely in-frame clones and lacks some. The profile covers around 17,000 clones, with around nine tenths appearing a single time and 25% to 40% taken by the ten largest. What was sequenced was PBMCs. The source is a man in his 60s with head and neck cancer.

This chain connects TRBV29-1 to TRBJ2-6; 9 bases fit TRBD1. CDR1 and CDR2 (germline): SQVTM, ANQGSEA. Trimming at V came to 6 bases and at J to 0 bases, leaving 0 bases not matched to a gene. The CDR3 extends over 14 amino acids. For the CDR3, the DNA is TGCAGCGTGGGACAGGGCTCTGGGGCCAACGTCCTGACTTTC. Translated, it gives CSVGQGSGANVLTF.

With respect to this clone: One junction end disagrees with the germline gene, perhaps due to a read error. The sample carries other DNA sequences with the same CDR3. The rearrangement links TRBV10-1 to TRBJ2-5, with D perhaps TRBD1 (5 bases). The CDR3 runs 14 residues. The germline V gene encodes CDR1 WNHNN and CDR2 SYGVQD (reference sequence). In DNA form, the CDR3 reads TGCGCCAGCAGTGAGTCCAGGGCCCAAGAGACCCAATACTTC. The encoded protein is CASSESRAQETQYF.

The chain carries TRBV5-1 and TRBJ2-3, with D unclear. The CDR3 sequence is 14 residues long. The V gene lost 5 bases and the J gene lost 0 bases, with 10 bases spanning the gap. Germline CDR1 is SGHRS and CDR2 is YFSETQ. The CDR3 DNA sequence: TGCGCCAGCAGTTCGACCTCTAGCACAGATACGCAGTATTTT. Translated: CASSSTSSTDTQYF.

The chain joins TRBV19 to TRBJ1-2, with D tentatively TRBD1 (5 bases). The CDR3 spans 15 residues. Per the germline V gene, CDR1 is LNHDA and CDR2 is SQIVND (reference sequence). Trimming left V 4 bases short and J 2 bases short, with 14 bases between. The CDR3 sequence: CASSTTYGGNYGYTF. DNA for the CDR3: TGTGCCAGTAGTACCACCTATGGGGGGAACTATGGCTACACCTTC.